The clone carrying this T cell receptor (beta chain) has more than one count but fewer than ten. This CDR3 spans 13 amino acids. Germline CDR1 and CDR2: LNHDA and SQIVND (reference sequence). The V and J ends lost 3 bases and 3 bases respectively, with 7 bases between them. This record comes from a study of CD8+ T cells in alopecia areata. RNA, once extracted, was reverse transcribed into cDNA for use as the sequencing template. Sequencing was performed with immunoSEQ multiplex PCR; in TCRdb, only in-frame clones are kept and a portion is missing. The table has some 220,000 clones, more than 45% seen once; the top ten hold roughly 1.4%. Treatment: oral pan-JAK inhibitor, 5-10 mg twice daily.

The sequence was collected from a human donor with alopecia areata. The chain employs TRBV19 and TRBJ2-3; the D is unclear. The specimen was CD4+ T cells sorted from blood, collected at week 4, from a patient treated with tofacitinib. CDR3 protein: CASSIGSTDTQYF. The CDR3 region has the DNA TGTGCCAGTAGTATTGGTAGTACAGATACGCAGTATTTT.